These 15 T cell receptor beta chains were all obtained from the same sample, sequenced in a study of cytomegalovirus exposure and HLA in healthy donors. The PCR had 60 Vbeta and 13 Jbeta primers. The method was immunoSEQ multiplex PCR; TCRdb's version includes in-frame clones alone and lacks a portion of them. The sample carries 99,000 or so clones, about 83% recorded once. Sample: PBMCs. Every receptor here comes from a man younger than 35 in good health and CMV-seronegative.

This clone has a handful of counts. The chain joins TRBV28 to TRBJ2-7, with D tentatively TRBD1 (6 bases). V was clipped by 9 bases and J by 1 base, with 16 bases between them. The CDR3 is 14 amino acids. From germline, CDR1 is MDHEN and CDR2 SYDVKM. As DNA, the CDR3 is TGTGCCAGTAAATTAGGGGGAGATTCCTACGAGCAGTACTTC. Translated, it gives CASKLGGDSYEQYF.

This clone was detected only once. This rearrangement joins TRBV30 to TRBJ1-2, with 8 nucleotides matching TRBD1. From germline, CDR1 is GTSNPN and CDR2 SVGIG (reference sequence). The CDR3 extends over 13 amino acids. Unmatched junction bases numbered 4, after V lost 3 bases and J lost 4 bases. CDR3 nucleotides: TGTGCCTGGAGCGGACAGGGAGGCTATGGCTACACCTTC. Translated, it gives CAWSGQGGYGYTF.

The chain recombines TRBV14 with TRBJ2-1, with a possible D match to TRBD1 (6 bases). Trimming stripped 4 bases from V and 7 bases from J, with 17 bases between. CDR3 length: 15 residues. Germline values: CDR1 SGHDN, CDR2 FVKESK. CDR3 amino acids: CASSPPRDIPNEQFF. The CDR3 region has the DNA TGTGCCAGCAGCCCACCCCGGGACATCCCGAATGAGCAGTTCTTC.

This rearrangement joins TRBV7-2 to TRBJ2-2, with TRBD1 as a possible D gene (5 bases). Germline CDR1 and CDR2: SGHTA and FQGNSA. Trimming removed 5 bases from V and 2 bases from J, with 6 bases in between. This CDR3 comprises 13 residues. The CDR3 DNA follows: TGTGCCAGCAGCGACAGTAACACCGGGGAGCTGTTTTTT. Its translation: CASSDSNTGELFF.

The V gene is TRBV19, the J gene TRBJ1-5, with 10 bases aligning to TRBD1. CDR3 length: 16 amino acids. V dropped 6 bases and J dropped 2; count of bases not matched to a gene: 7. CDR1 and CDR2 (germline): LNHDA, SQIVND (reference sequence). This chain's CDR3 is CASRPGTGEGNQPQHF. CDR3 DNA sequence: TGTGCCAGTAGACCAGGGACAGGGGAGGGCAATCAGCCCCAGCATTTT.

The rearrangement uses TRBV7-9 and TRBJ2-6; 7 bases map to TRBD1. CDR1 and CDR2 (germline): SEHNR, FQNEAQ (reference sequence). V shed 0 bases and J 2 bases; nucleotides not matched to a gene: 4. The CDR3 is made up of 17 amino acids. In nucleotides, the CDR3 is TGTGCCAGCAGCTTAGCGATGGGACAGACTGGGGCCAACGTCCTGACTTTC. Translating it yields CASSLAMGQTGANVLTF.

The chain joins TRBV11-2 to TRBJ2-1; D may be TRBD2 (6 bases). Germline V gene lookup returns CDR1 SGHAT and CDR2 FQNNGV. V lost 5 bases and J 7 bases, leaving 21 bases between the germline ends. The CDR3 is 16 amino acids. The CDR3 DNA reads TGTGCCAGCAGCCTTTCTCGACTAGAAGTCCGGAATGAGCAGTTCTTC. As protein: CASSLSRLEVRNEQFF.

This clone was seen a few times. The chain employs TRBV29-1 and TRBJ1-1; no firm D call. V was trimmed by 4 bases and J by 1 base, leaving 4 bases between them. Germline assignment: CDR1 SQVTM and CDR2 ANQGSEA. CDR3 length: 11 amino acids. The CDR3 region has the DNA TGCAGCGTTGTCAGGAACACTGAAGCTTTCTTT. Protein product: CSVVRNTEAFF. The variable domain in full, with the rest retrieved from reference TRBV29-1 and TRBJ1-1, is SAVISQKPSRDICQRGTSLTIQCQVDSQVTMMFWYRQQPGQSLTLIATANQGSEATYESGFVIDKFPISRPNLTFSTLTVSNMSPEDSSIYLCSVVRNTEAFFGQGTRLTVV.

The chain couples TRBV27 to TRBJ2-4, with D uncertain. The germline V and J ends were trimmed by 0 bases and 0 bases, with 6 bases remaining between them. Germline lookup yields CDR1 MNHEY and CDR2 SMNVEV (reference sequence). The CDR3 length is 15 residues. The CDR3 loop reads CASSLSAVAKNIQYF. The CDR3 bases are TGTGCCAGCAGTTTATCGGCGGTAGCCAAAAACATTCAGTACTTC.

The CDR3 sequence is CASSWGGVADTQYF. The DNA for the CDR3 is TGTGCCAGCAGCTGGGGGGGAGTTGCGGATACGCAGTATTTT. The chain has TRBV7-3 and TRBJ2-3; TRBD2 matches 7 bases. CDR3 length: 14 residues. Trimming cost V 4 bases and J 6 bases; bases outside gene matches: 7. In germline, CDR1 is SGHTA, CDR2 FQGTGA.

The chain links TRBV11-2 to TRBJ2-2; 11 bases map to TRBD2. CDR3 size: 17 residues. V shed 1 base, J shed 5 bases, and the junction held 6 bases outside the gene matches. The germline CDR1 and CDR2 sequences are SGHAT and FQNNGV. The CDR3 loop reads CASSLVALAGGTGELFF. Written as DNA, the CDR3 is TGTGCCAGCAGCTTAGTGGCGCTAGCGGGAGGAACCGGGGAGCTGTTTTTT. The whole variable domain, remainder taken from reference TRBV11-2 and TRBJ2-2, is EAGVAQSPRYKIIEKRQSVAFWCNPISGHATLYWYQQILGQGPKLLIQFQNNGVVDDSQLPKDRFSAERLKGVDSTLKIQPAKLEDSAVYLCASSLVALAGGTGELFFGEGSRLTVL.

The rearrangement uses TRBV5-4 and TRBJ2-3, with 7 bases fitting TRBD2. CDR3 length: 17 residues. Germline V CDR1 and CDR2: SGHNT, YYREEE (reference sequence). Losses at the gene ends were 0 bases for V and 2 bases for J; bases not matched to a gene: 9. CDR3 amino acids: CASSLVFFGLDTDTQYF. The CDR3 DNA follows: TGTGCCAGCAGCTTGGTATTCTTCGGACTAGACACAGATACGCAGTATTTT.

The rearrangement joins TRBV6-5 to TRBJ1-2; D is ambiguous. V lost 2 bases and J lost 4, with 11 bases in between. This CDR3 region has 14 residues. Germline CDR1 and CDR2: MNHEY and SVGAGI. This CDR3 is CASSYTGRAYGYTF. The CDR3 DNA follows: TGTGCCAGCAGTTACACGGGAAGGGCCTATGGCTACACCTTC.

V gene TRBV5-4 combines with J gene TRBJ1-2; weak D call: TRBD1 (6 bases). The ends were cut back, 6 bases at V and 6 bases at J, with 12 bases in the middle. Germline V CDR1 and CDR2: SGHNT, YYREEE (reference sequence). This CDR3 comprises 12 residues. The CDR3 DNA follows: TGTGCCAGCACCCAGGGGTCGGATGGCTACACCTTC. It is translated as CASTQGSDGYTF.

The V and J genes are TRBV19 and TRBJ1-2; TRBD1 matches 7 bases. The germline gives CDR1 LNHDA, CDR2 SQIVND (reference sequence). The CDR3 covers 15 residues. The J segment lost 11 bases and the V segment lost 5 bases, leaving 17 bases of the junction unmatched. Here the CDR3 DNA reads TGTGCCAGTAGTTTTTCTCCGGGACAGACAAAGGTATACACCTTC. It codes for CASSFSPGQTKVYTF.